The T cell receptor beta chain described here comes from a study of blood T cells in healthy people across ages. Primed by a sample-barcoded 5' primer and a J-beta primer mix, a second PCR proceeded for 7 to 11 cycles. MiXCR was run by TCRdb on the 5' RACE reads, yielding one entry per CDR3 protein. The sample lists 250,000 to 300,000 distinct CDR3 sequences, roughly 26% seen once, with approximately 29% in the top ten. CDR3 length: 13 amino acids. Germline CDR1 is MNHEY and CDR2 is SVGAGI. Trimming pared 4 bases from V and 2 bases from J, leaving 9 bases between. This clonotype is a singleton in its sample. Every sample gave at least 5.5 micrograms of total RNA when it was extracted.

The chain uses TRBV6-5 and TRBJ2-7; D is unclear. The specimen was blood. The receptor was derived from a woman between 65 and 79 years old in good health. Written as DNA, the CDR3 is TGTGCCAGCAGTTCTCTCCAGACCTACGAGCAGTACTTC. Protein product: CASSSLQTYEQYF.